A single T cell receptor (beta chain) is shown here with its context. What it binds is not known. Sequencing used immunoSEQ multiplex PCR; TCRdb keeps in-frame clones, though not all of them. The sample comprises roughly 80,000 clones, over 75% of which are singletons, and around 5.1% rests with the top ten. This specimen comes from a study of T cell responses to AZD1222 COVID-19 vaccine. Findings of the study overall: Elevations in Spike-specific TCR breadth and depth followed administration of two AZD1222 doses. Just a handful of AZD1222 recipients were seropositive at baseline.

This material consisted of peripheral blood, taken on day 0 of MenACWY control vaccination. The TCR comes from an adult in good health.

The CDR3 reads CASSPPGAGGGYTF. CDR3 bases: TGTGCCAGCTCACCCCCAGGCGCAGGAGGTGGCTACACCTTC. This chain uses TRBV18 with TRBJ1-2; D not certain. In germline, CDR1 is KGHSH, CDR2 LQKENI. This CDR3 region has 14 residues. V was trimmed by 3 bases and J by 7 bases, leaving 15 bases between them.